This TCR beta chain was profiled in a study of OX40 agonist ivuxolimab in advanced cancers. Study details: Patients treated during dose escalation were battling hepatocellular carcinoma, melanoma, renal cell or head and neck cancer. Three patients responded partially, comprising one with hepatocellular carcinoma and two with cutaneous melanoma.

Generated by immunoSEQ multiplex PCR, the TCRdb table keeps only in-frame clones and is missing some. The table lists over 80,000 clones, about 90% of them singletons. Germline V gene lookup returns CDR1 LNHDA and CDR2 SQIVND (reference sequence). The V and J ends lost 4 bases and 2 bases respectively, with 8 bases between them. CDR3 length: 13 residues. In this sample, this clone turned up a few times. The antigen remains undetermined. Study conclusions and caveats: There were, on average, more expanded clones in CD8+ T cells than in CD4+. Clonal expansion was seen in CD4+ and CD8+ blood T cells by week 6 at 0.1 to 3.0 mg/kg.

The chain has TRBV19 and TRBJ1-1, with D unclear. The sequencing here drew on CD4+ or CD8+ T cells sorted from blood, taken in a trial of the OX40 agonist ivuxolimab. The sequence derives from an adult with an advanced solid tumor such as melanoma, head and neck, liver or kidney cancer. CDR3 region: CASSTLGNTEAFF. The CDR3 DNA reads TGTGCCAGTAGTACCCTCGGTAACACTGAAGCTTTCTTT. The full variable domain, with the rest looked up from reference TRBV19 and TRBJ1-1, is DGGITQSPKYLFRKEGQNVTLSCEQNLNHDAMYWYRQDPGQGLRLIYYSQIVNDFQKGDIAEGYSVSREKKESFPLTVTSAQKNPTAFYLCASSTLGNTEAFFGQGTRLTVV.